Given below is one T cell receptor (beta chain) in context. Its specificity is unknown. The source of the sample is a study of T cells in Graves' hyperthyroidism and ophthalmopathy. Broader study findings: Researchers found most expanded thyroid clonotypes above 0.001 in blood as well.

Germline values: CDR1 LNHDA, CDR2 SQIVND (reference sequence). The CDR3 totals 14 residues. Trimming removed 2 bases from V and 6 bases from J, with 13 bases in between. Amplification of TCR beta CDR3 regions used RNA as the template. The HTBI primer set was used in a first-round RT-PCR of the TCR CDR3. TCRdb ran MiXCR on the multiplex PCR reads and lists one entry per CDR3 protein. The sample yields a few hundred thousand distinct CDR3 sequences, approximately 14% seen once. The chain joins TRBV19 to TRBJ1-2, with D unclear. The sample taken for sequencing was blood. This TCR came from a woman aged 30 to 39 with Graves' hyperthyroidism. The DNA for the CDR3 is TGTGCCAGTAGTATACGAAGAGGTAGCAATGGCTACACCTTC. Its protein is CASSIRRGSNGYTF.